One T cell receptor beta chain is described in this entry. These data originate in a study of blood T cell repertoires in COVID-19. Study information: Collection of acute and convalescent COVID-19 samples took place in the United States, Italy and Spain. T cells, B-cell-depleted T cells, or PBMCs provided the cDNA or gDNA that served as material.

Methods used by the authors: Reference gene primer amplification gave estimated nucleated cell counts. Generated by immunoSEQ multiplex PCR, the TCRdb table keeps only in-frame clones and is missing some. The V and J calls and clone size are taken from that table; D and trimming were inferred from the DNA. Among around 230,000 clones listed, 83% were seen once. The CDR3 is 14 amino acids. V was trimmed by 8 bases and J by 1 base, leaving 12 bases between them. CDR1 and CDR2 from the germline V gene are SNHLY and FYNNEI. This rearrangement joins TRBV2 to TRBJ1-3, with D unclear. The specimen was peripheral blood. This clonotype was obtained from a woman aged 40-49 years with active or convalescent COVID-19. This chain's CDR3 is CASGQVFSGNTIYF. CDR3 nucleotide sequence: TGTGCCAGCGGGCAGGTCTTTTCTGGAAACACCATATATTTT.